This T cell receptor (beta chain) was observed in a study of response to subunit inactivated influenza vaccine. CDR3 length: 15 amino acids. V lost 0 bases, J lost 0 bases, and 8 bases lay in between. Germline V gene sequence: CDR1 SGHRS, CDR2 YFSETQ. TCRdb recomputed calls from the RT-PCR reads with MiXCR, one row per CDR3 protein. The sample has about 650,000 distinct CDR3 sequences, 15% to 19% seen once. Study findings and constraints: The authors suggested that every seasonal influenza vaccination recruits few new T cells.

A remark on this clonotype: Antigen: not known.

This rearrangement joins TRBV5-1 to TRBJ2-3; D call uncertain. Sample: PBMCs from blood, taken approximately 12 days after vaccination. The sequence was collected from a man aged 50-60 years who received an inactivated influenza vaccine. CDR3 amino acids: CASSLDILSTDTQYF. CDR3 sequence (DNA): TGCGCCAGCAGCTTGGATATCCTAAGCACAGATACGCAGTATTTT.